The entry below gives a single TCR beta chain sequence along with its context. The antigen this receptor binds is unknown. The sample holds no much larger clone one base away, and base qualities are not on file. The data originate from a study of cytomegalovirus exposure and HLA in healthy donors (dated by TCRdb to 2017 to 2019). Study-wide context: An earlier analysis of some 550 of the donors reported roughly 300 Gb of sequence data and 100 million to 130 million unique TCR beta sequences from approximately 180 million T cells. Roughly 300 gigabases of sequencing data and around 88 million unique TCR sequences made up an early release that covered approximately 650 HLA-typed donors. Of the 300 to 450 genotyped donors, less than 90% were placed in the genetic ancestry cluster associated with self-reported Caucasian donors. The study aimed to test whether cataloging public T cell receptors could reveal signatures of past pathogen exposure. The study profiled the T cell repertoires of under 700 subjects by immunosequencing and related them to cytomegalovirus serostatus. In addition to the first cohort of approximately 670 subjects, a separate validation cohort of under 150 different subjects was used. The study combined high-throughput TCR immunosequencing, statistical association of individual TCRs with disease status, and machine learning to predict cytomegalovirus infection status. A later analysis re-examined previously published TCR beta repertoires from more than 600 donors and added high-resolution HLA genotyping to investigate patterns of TCR occurrence. Rather than drawing on any new phenotypic data, the later analysis identified candidate immune exposures from TCR beta sequences and the way those sequences occurred across donors. An earlier analysis of around 580 of the donors used high-throughput TCR beta sequencing to judge whether each TCR beta V gene segment behaved as functional or pseudogenic. Alongside the repertoire data, information on donor age, sex, ethnicity and CMV serostatus was compiled. In a later genetic analysis, genome-wide SNP genotypes for 398 of the 666 donors were used, and that subset was treated as a discovery cohort. All discovery cohort repertoires had been generated on a single sequencing platform. HLA typing included class I and class II loci at four-digit resolution. Typing coverage differed by locus: A, B, C, DRB1 and DQB1 were typed in roughly 620-640 donors, DQA1 in approximately 520, DPA1 in some 600, and DPB1 in approximately 450. Because of strong linkage in the cohort, roughly five DR-DQ haplotypes were treated as single units for association and clustering. Among over 350 genotyped donors of the cohort, an average of around 240,000 unique TCR beta nucleotide sequences were sequenced per donor, 15% to 20% of them non-productive.

In total, approximately 700 healthy bone marrow donors made up the cohort. At the time of sampling, every cohort member was nominally healthy, though immune exposures that went unrecorded were likely present. The donor was CMV seropositive and was included in the group of approximately 310 seropositive cohort members. Every donor gave a peripheral blood sample, and the peripheral blood mononuclear cells from that sample were used for TCR beta sequencing. The Qiagen DNeasy Blood Extraction Kit was used to extract genomic DNA from the blood cell samples. Libraries came from the immunoSEQ multiplex PCR assay. The multiplex PCR relied on a mix of 60 forward primers for TCR Vbeta segments and 13 reverse primers for TCR Jbeta segments. The CDR3 region of rearranged TCR beta genes was amplified from genomic DNA with a multiplex PCR assay. Amplified TCR beta libraries were sequenced as 87-base-pair reads on the Illumina HiSeq System. In the authors' own workflow: Across the 500 to 750 repertoires, a later analysis counted some 81 million unique TCR beta chains, some 11 million of which were shared by at least two donors. Raw reads were error-corrected and collapsed into unique sequences by a nearest-neighbor algorithm in which closely related sequences were merged to remove PCR and sequencing errors. CDR3 sequences were aligned to IMGT reference sequences to assign V, D and J gene segments. For a sequence to be retained, a match of at least six nucleotides to both a V gene segment and a J gene segment was required. Rearrangements were called productive when the CDR3 lacked stop codons and stayed in frame with V and J; all others were non-productive. CDR3 was defined by IMGT convention, running from the second conserved V-encoded cysteine to the conserved J-encoded phenylalanine. Sequences without an unambiguous match to a single V gene segment were excluded from the earlier analysis of several hundred of the donors. An earlier analysis of a few hundred of the donors called V segments functional above 56.7% productive rearrangements and segregating when the between-donor standard deviation exceeded 5%. To diagnose cytomegalovirus status from the catalog of TCR beta chain sequences, a statistical classification framework was built. A later analysis assigned V and J genes by comparing TCR nucleotide sequences with IMGT/GENE-DB human TR gene sequences. The TCRdist pipeline was used in a later analysis to assign CDR3 sequences and most-parsimonious VDJ recombination scenarios. In a later analysis, each TCR beta chain was defined by its CDR3 amino acid sequence together with its V-gene family, and reads without a unique V-gene family were excluded. A later analysis removed roughly 590 highly shared, low-generation-probability nucleotide sequences to deal with suspected cross-contamination and a sequencing artifact. A later analysis calculated a clonal expansion index for each public chain from normalized within-repertoire ranks of inferred template counts. Generation probabilities in a later analysis came from a VDJ recombination model fitted to out-of-frame rearrangements, and those results were checked against IGoR. In a later analysis, hypergeometric tests were used to score TCR-TCR, TCR-HLA and TCR-CMV co-occurrence, with a repertoire-size bias correction applied to TCR pairs. To estimate false discovery rates, a later analysis permuted the HLA or CMV assignments 20 times. In a later analysis, co-occurring TCRs were grouped using DBSCAN, with TCRdist sequence similarity added in when clustering inside HLA-allele-positive subsets. Repertoires with fewer than 30,000 or more than 120,000 public chains, plus five repertoires with anomalous nucleotide sharing, were excluded from co-occurrence clustering. This immuneACCESS table, as held by TCRdb, lists in-frame sequences with V and J called but not all clones. Of the missing ones, under half trace to an unresolved V gene in checked studies; the others have no known cause. That table supplies the V and J calls and clone size; D and trimming were determined from the DNA. Recorded for this sample are about 200,000 clones; roughly 77% of them occurred a single time. Nearly 0.4% of the sample lies in the top ten.

Results and caveats for the whole study, not just this receptor: For the cohort, immune exposure information was limited to CMV serostatus. A cluster of highly shared sequence variants was judged likely to be a technical artifact of the sequencing pipeline. The cohort was sequenced for TCR beta chains only, and without alpha or paired-chain data the features that could be detected were limited. The earlier analysis of 587 of the donors excluded approximately 17 rarely observed V segments, including chromosome 9 orphons, because counts were too low. The study gave a list of some 150 TCR beta chains associated with cytomegalovirus. Broadly in line with IMGT annotations, most TCR beta V segments showed up in productive rearrangements about 87% or about 30% of the time in an earlier analysis of under 700 of the donors. According to a later genetic analysis, donors in an Asian-associated ancestry cluster had fewer N-insertions in productive TCRs than the roughly 660-donor mean. Specific HLA alleles were associated with 18,000 or so TCR beta sequences at a false discovery rate of 0.05 in a later analysis. According to a later analysis, most CMV-associated TCR beta chains appeared to be HLA-restricted, and the HLA associations seemed to be driven largely by CMV exposure. Most TCR sequences were observed very rarely across donors, whereas some public TCRs were present in many individuals. In both the original and validation cohorts, the classifier was reported to diagnose cytomegalovirus status with high specificity and sensitivity. An association between a missense DCLRE1C variant and V-gene and J-gene trimming of TCR beta chains was found in a later genetic analysis and replicated in an independent cohort. The authors suggested that the approach could potentially be extended to other disease states and immunological phenotypes. In a later analysis, the rate of TCR association differed among HLA loci, with DRB1 alleles having the most associated TCRs and HLA-C alleles having the fewest. Because some donors lacked HLA typing at each locus, the association tests relied only on the typed subset. When HLA alleles, especially DR and DQ, strongly co-occurred, attributing TCR associations to individual alleles was difficult. In a later analysis, HLA-associated TCR beta chains showed more clonal expansion and lower generation probabilities than non-associated chains that were equally common. According to a later analysis, parvovirus B19, influenza, CMV and Epstein-Barr virus appeared linked to several top co-occurrence clusters. Linkage disequilibrium might explain the correlated functional status among segregating V segments, but an unknown experimental factor could not be excluded. Some IMGT-functional V segments, including TRBV6-2 and TRBV6-3, could not be distinguished by the 87-base-pair reads and were therefore excluded. In vitro tests confirmed that a few of the cytomegalovirus-associated TCR beta chains recognize cytomegalovirus antigens. Roughly uniform sequencing depth across donors was assumed in presence/absence analyses, although this assumption may not hold. A further reported finding was that TCR beta sequences accurately predicted the HLA-A and HLA-B alleles for most subjects in the first cohort.

V is pared back by 3 bases and J by 2 bases, with 11 bases lying between the germline termini. From cysteine to phenylalanine, the CDR3 is 14 amino acids long. The retained sequence is limited to the CDR3, 42 bases, with the frame set at the first base. As encoded in the germline V gene, CDR1 is KGHSH while CDR2 is LQKENI. The sample consisted of PBMCs. The V and J genes are TRBV18 and TRBJ2-7, and perhaps TRBD2 as D gene, on 5 matching bases. The sequence was collected from a male donor in good health and CMV-seropositive. The sequenced DNA is TGTGCCAGCTCACCCGGGGTCCCGGCCTACGAGCAGTACTTC. This translates into CASSPGVPAYEQYF.